These 17 T cell receptor beta chains were sequenced from one sample in a study of cytomegalovirus exposure and HLA in healthy donors. Amplification used 60 Vbeta primers and 13 Jbeta primers. Only in-frame clones appear in the TCRdb table, and some are missing; sequencing was by immunoSEQ multiplex PCR. The data hold under 150,000 clones, with roughly 80% observed a single time. The sample taken for sequencing was PBMCs. The receptors here all came from a girl aged 2-10 years in good health and CMV-seronegative.

This clone showed up just a few times. V gene TRBV30 combines with J gene TRBJ2-2; 9 nucleotides line up with TRBD1. The CDR3 has 14 amino acids. J lost 6 bases, V lost 7 bases, and 9 bases had no gene match. The germline gives CDR1 GTSNPN, CDR2 SVGIG (reference sequence). The CDR3 here is CASGPGTGSGELFF. The CDR3 nucleotides read TGTGCCTCAGGTCCCGGGACAGGGTCCGGGGAGCTGTTTTTT.

V gene TRBV6-1 combines with J gene TRBJ1-2, with D uncertain. Germline lookup yields CDR1 MNHNS and CDR2 SASEGT. Between the trimmed V and J ends, which lost 5 bases and 5 bases, there was a span of 15 bases. This CDR3 has 14 amino acids. The CDR3 reads CASSKRDSSYGYTF. CDR3 DNA: TGTGCCAGCAGTAAACGGGATTCTTCGTATGGCTACACCTTC.

V gene TRBV7-9 combines with J gene TRBJ2-1; D is uncertain. Germline assignment: CDR1 SEHNR and CDR2 FQNEAQ (reference sequence). Deletions cut 4 bases from V and 6 bases from J, with 7 bases between. CDR3 size: 12 residues. The CDR3: CASSWAFNEQFF. The CDR3 region has the DNA TGTGCCAGCAGCTGGGCATTCAATGAGCAGTTCTTC. Using reference TRBV7-9 and TRBJ2-1 for the parts outside the CDR3, the full variable domain is DTGVSQNPRHKITKRGQNVTFRCDPISEHNRLYWYRQTLGQGPEFLTYFQNEAQLEKSRLLSDRFSAERPKGSFSTLEIQRTEQGDSAMYLCASSWAFNEQFFGPGTRLTVL.

This clone was observed a handful of times. The V call is TRBV30, the J call TRBJ2-3, with 7 bases fitting TRBD1. Trimming cost V 4 bases and J 3 bases; bases outside gene matches: 10. Germline CDR1 reads GTSNPN; CDR2 reads SVGIG (reference sequence). The CDR3 contains 15 residues. The CDR3 protein is CAWTLPIQGTDTQYF. Written as DNA, the CDR3 is TGTGCCTGGACCTTACCGATACAGGGGACAGATACGCAGTATTTT.

V gene TRBV28 combines with J gene TRBJ2-7; 8 nucleotides agree with TRBD1. The germline gives CDR1 MDHEN, CDR2 SYDVKM. V was clipped by 4 bases and J by 4 bases; unmatched bases: 15. The CDR3 has 17 residues. The CDR3 is CASSSTLDYGTGYEQYF. CDR3 nucleotides: TGTGCCAGCAGTTCCACCCTTGATTACGGGACAGGATACGAGCAGTACTTC.

This chain links TRBV19 with TRBJ2-1, with D possibly matching TRBD2 (6 bases). This CDR3 is 18 amino acids long. The germline V gene has CDR1 LNHDA and CDR2 SQIVND (reference sequence). V lost 3 bases, J lost 6 bases, and 24 bases lay in between. In nucleotides, the CDR3 is TGTGCCAGTAGTATTAATGGGCGGGCCTCCCGGGGGTCCAATGAGCAGTTCTTC. This sequence encodes CASSINGRASRGSNEQFF.

The chain joins TRBV7-9 to TRBJ2-7, with TRBD2 matching 9 bases. Germline lookup yields CDR1 SEHNR and CDR2 FQNEAQ (reference sequence). V shed 2 bases, J shed 3 bases, and the junction held 2 bases outside the gene matches. The CDR3 consists of 14 residues. DNA of the CDR3: TGTGCCAGCAGCTTACTAGCGGGGAGCTACGAGCAGTACTTC. The encoded protein is CASSLLAGSYEQYF.

This sequence joins TRBV5-6 and TRBJ2-2; D is perhaps TRBD1 (5 bases). V was shortened by 4 bases and J by 6 bases, with 10 bases between the two germline ends. CDR3 length: 13 residues. CDR1 SGHDT and CDR2 YYEEEE come from the germline V gene. CDR3 protein: CASSLQGPGELFF. The CDR3 nucleotides read TGTGCCAGCAGCCTCCAGGGTCCCGGGGAGCTGTTTTTT. The full variable domain, with the rest looked up from reference TRBV5-6 and TRBJ2-2, is DAGVTQSPTHLIKTRGQQVTLRCSPKSGHDTVSWYQQALGQGPQFIFQYYEEEERQRGNFPDRFSGHQFPNYSSELNVNALLLGDSALYLCASSLQGPGELFFGEGSRLTVL.

The chain is built from TRBV4-2 and TRBJ1-2; TRBD1 aligns across 8 bases. Trimming at V came to 6 bases and at J to 4 bases, leaving 10 bases not matched to a gene. The CDR3 sequence is 15 residues long. Per the germline V gene, CDR1 is LGHNA and CDR2 is YNFKEQ. The CDR3 region has the DNA TGTGCCAGCAGTGATCAGGGGGCCCCGACCTATGGCTACACCTTC. Its protein product is CASSDQGAPTYGYTF.

The gene calls are TRBV28 and TRBJ2-1; D is uncertain. The germline V gene encodes CDR1 MDHEN and CDR2 SYDVKM. Trimming removed 5 bases from V and 0 bases from J, with 14 bases in between. The CDR3 runs to 16 residues. The CDR3 DNA sequence: TGTGCCAGCAGTCCCACACAGATTAGCTCCTACAATGAGCAGTTCTTC. Its protein product is CASSPTQISSYNEQFF.

This clone was counted many times. V gene TRBV25-1 combines with J gene TRBJ2-1, with D possibly TRBD2 on 5 matching bases. Trimming pared 4 bases from V and 4 bases from J, leaving 17 bases between. Germline values: CDR1 MGHDK, CDR2 SYGVNS. The CDR3 extends over 16 amino acids. This chain's CDR3 is CASSATREPSYNEQFF. The CDR3 nucleotides read TGTGCCAGCAGTGCCACTAGGGAACCCTCTTACAATGAGCAGTTCTTC.

This clone was detected only a few times. The gene calls are TRBV6-5 and TRBJ1-4; weak D call: TRBD1 (6 bases). Germline loops: CDR1 MNHEY, CDR2 SVGAGI. V gave up 4 bases and J gave up 6 bases, with 12 bases separating them. This CDR3 comprises 14 residues. DNA for the CDR3: TGTGCCAGCAGTTGGACAGCCGGGCATGAAAAACTGTTTTTT. Its translation: CASSWTAGHEKLFF.

On this clone itself: Other DNA sequences of this sample code for an identical CDR3. This chain joins TRBV5-6 and TRBJ2-1; 7 nucleotides agree with TRBD2. V trimming: 2 bases; J trimming: 7 bases; junction bases outside the gene matches: 0. CDR1 and CDR2 (germline): SGHDT, YYEEEE. The CDR3 totals 12 residues. CDR3 coding DNA: TGTGCCAGCAGCTTCGGGGGGAATGAGCAGTTCTTC. This translates into CASSFGGNEQFF.

The V call is TRBV6-6, the J call TRBJ2-2; TRBD1 agrees at 10 bases. Losses at the gene ends were 6 bases for V and 10 bases for J; bases not matched to a gene: 11. Germline V gene sequence: CDR1 MNHNY, CDR2 SVGAGI (reference sequence). CDR3 length: 15 residues. CDR3 in amino acids: CASSSSGTGVVELFF. CDR3 coding DNA: TGTGCCAGCAGCTCCTCCGGGACAGGGGTCGTGGAGCTGTTTTTT.

This rearrangement joins TRBV5-4 to TRBJ1-1; TRBD1 might be the D (5 bases). CDR1 is SGHNT, CDR2 YYREEE, per germline (reference sequence). This CDR3 is built from 15 residues. Trimming left V 0 bases short and J 6 bases short, with 15 bases between. The CDR3 protein is CASSLVGGRAPEAFF. DNA of the CDR3: TGTGCCAGCAGCTTGGTTGGTGGCAGGGCCCCTGAAGCTTTCTTT.

The genes are TRBV30 and TRBJ2-5; maybe TRBD1 (6 bases). V lost 0 bases to trimming and J lost 3 bases, with 11 bases between them. The CDR3 has 14 residues. Looked up from germline, CDR1 is GTSNPN and CDR2 is SVGIG (reference sequence). CDR3 residues: CAWSVQAGEETQYF. The CDR3 DNA follows: TGTGCCTGGAGTGTACAGGCAGGGGAAGAGACCCAGTACTTC.

This clone was observed a single time. The chain recombines TRBV14 with TRBJ2-7; possibly TRBD1 for D (6 bases). CDR3 length equals 13 residues. V was pared by 4 bases and J by 3 bases, with 10 bases between. Per germline, CDR1 SGHDN and CDR2 FVKESK. DNA of the CDR3: TGTGCCAGCAGCCCGTCAGGGGACTACGAGCAGTACTTC. Its protein is CASSPSGDYEQYF.